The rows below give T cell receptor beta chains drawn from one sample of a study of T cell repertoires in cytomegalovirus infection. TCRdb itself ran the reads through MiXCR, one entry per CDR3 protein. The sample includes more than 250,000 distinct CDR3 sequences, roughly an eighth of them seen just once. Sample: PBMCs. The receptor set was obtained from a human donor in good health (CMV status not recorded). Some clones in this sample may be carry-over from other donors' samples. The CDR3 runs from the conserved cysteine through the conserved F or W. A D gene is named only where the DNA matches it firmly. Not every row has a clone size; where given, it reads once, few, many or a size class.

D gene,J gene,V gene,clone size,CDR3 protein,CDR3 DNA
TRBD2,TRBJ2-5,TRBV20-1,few,CSASPAGGETQYF,TGCAGTGCTTCCCCAGCGGGAGGAGAGACCCAGTACTTC
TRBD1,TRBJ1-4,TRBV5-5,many,CASSLGQVGSSAKLFF,TGTGCCAGCAGCTTAGGACAGGTTGGTTCATCGGCAAAACTGTTTTTT
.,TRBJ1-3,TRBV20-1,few,CSARGSWGNTIYF,TGCAGTGCCCGAGGTTCATGGGGAAACACCATATATTTT
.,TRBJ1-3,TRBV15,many,CATSRVGTFSGNTIYF,TGTGCCACCAGCAGAGTGGGAACCTTCTCTGGAAACACCATATATTTT
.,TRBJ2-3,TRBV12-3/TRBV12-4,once,CASSRGVDTQYF,TGTGCCAGCAGTCGAGGGGTAGATACGCAGTATTTT
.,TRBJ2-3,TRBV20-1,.,CSASGGTDTQYF,TGCAGTGCTAGTGGCGGCACAGATACGCAGTATTTT
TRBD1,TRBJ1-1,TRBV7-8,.,CASSRDRDRAFF,TGTGCCAGCAGCCGGGACAGGGATAGAGCTTTCTTT
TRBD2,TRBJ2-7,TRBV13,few,CASSLGVASGGYEQYF,TGTGCCAGCAGCTTAGGCGTGGCTAGCGGGGGTTACGAGCAGTACTTC
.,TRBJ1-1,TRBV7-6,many,CASSLPIHGEMNTEAFF,TGTGCCAGCAGCCTTCCGATCCACGGCGAAATGAACACTGAAGCTTTCTTT
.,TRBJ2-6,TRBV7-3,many,CASSSGANVLTF,TGTGCCAGCTCGTCCGGGGCCAACGTCCTGACTTTC
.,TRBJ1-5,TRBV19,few,CASSPRGGHGQPQHF,TGTGCCAGTAGCCCCCGGGGAGGGCACGGTCAGCCCCAGCATTTT
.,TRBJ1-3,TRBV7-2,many,CASSPIGGNTIYF,TGTGCCAGCAGCCCGATCGGTGGAAACACCATATATTTT
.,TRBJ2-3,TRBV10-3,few,CAISGRGRMGPDTQYF,TGTGCCATCAGTGGACGGGGCAGGATGGGCCCAGATACGCAGTATTTT
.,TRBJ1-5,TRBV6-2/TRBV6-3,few,CATQGATGGQPQHF,TGTGCCACCCAAGGGGCAACCGGAGGTCAGCCCCAGCATTTT
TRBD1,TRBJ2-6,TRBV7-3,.,CASSIGTGVGANVLTF,TGTGCCAGCAGCATCGGGACAGGCGTTGGGGCCAACGTCCTGACTTTC
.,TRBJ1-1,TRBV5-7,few,CASSYLDSMNTEAFF,TGTGCCAGCAGCTACCTAGACAGCATGAACACTGAAGCTTTCTTT
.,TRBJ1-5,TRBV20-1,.,CSARSGAKPQHF,TGCAGTGCTAGAAGTGGGGCCAAGCCCCAGCATTTT
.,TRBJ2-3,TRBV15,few,CATSREGTSDTQYF,TGTGCCACCAGCAGAGAGGGCACATCAGATACGCAGTATTTT
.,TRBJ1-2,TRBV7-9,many,CASSLVGGAAGYGYTF,TGTGCCAGCAGCTTAGTAGGAGGGGCCGCAGGCTACGGCTACACCTTC
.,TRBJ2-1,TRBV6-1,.,CATRRDNEQFF,TGTGCCACCCGCCGGGACAATGAGCAGTTCTTC
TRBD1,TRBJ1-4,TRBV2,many,CASNLQGARQSELFF,TGTGCCAGCAACCTACAGGGGGCGCGTCAGAGTGAACTGTTTTTT
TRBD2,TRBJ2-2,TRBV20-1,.,CSARILAGGTGELFF,TGCAGTGCTAGAATCCTAGCGGGAGGGACCGGGGAGCTGTTTTTT
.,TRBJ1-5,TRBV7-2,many,CASSLVGGNQPQHF,TGTGCCAGCAGCTTGGTAGGCGGCAATCAGCCCCAGCATTTT
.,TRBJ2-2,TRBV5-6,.,CASSFRLSRDTGELFF,TGTGCCAGCAGCTTCCGACTGTCCCGTGACACCGGGGAGCTGTTTTTT
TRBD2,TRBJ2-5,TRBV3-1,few,CASSQELAGGPMPQETQYF,TGTGCCAGCAGCCAAGAGTTAGCGGGGGGGCCTATGCCCCAAGAGACCCAGTACTTC
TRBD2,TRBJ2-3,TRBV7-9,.,CASSSGLAGATDTQYF,TGTGCCAGCAGCTCCGGACTAGCGGGGGCAACAGATACGCAGTATTTT